A selection of T cell receptor beta chains follows, all from one sample in a study of metastatic and nonmetastatic thyroid tumors. TCRdb reanalyzed the PCR reads with MiXCR. The repertoire has several thousand clones, around 15% of them found once; the top ten carry around 5.7%. Sequencing input: blood. Receptors originate from a female donor with papillary thyroid cancer or a benign thyroid nodule (not recorded which). Some clones in this sample may be carry-over from other donors' samples. The CDR3 runs from the conserved cysteine through the conserved F or W. The D gene is left open where the match is weak. The size entry is marked missing in some rows and otherwise reads once, few, many or a size class.

size | D | J | V | DNA | CDR3
NA | NA | TRBJ2-3 | TRBV4-3 | TGCGCCAGCAGCCAAGACAGAACTAGCACAGATACGCAGTATTTT | CASSQDRTSTDTQYF
few | NA | TRBJ2-7 | TRBV2 | TGTGCCAGCAGTGCAGGGGCCCCCTCCTACGAGCAGTACTTC | CASSAGAPSYEQYF
many | NA | TRBJ1-5 | TRBV20-1 | TGCAGTGCTAGAGACGGGAATCAGCCCCAGCATTTT | CSARDGNQPQHF
few | NA | TRBJ2-2 | TRBV11-2 | TGTGCCAGCAGCCGGGGGCAGGGGACCGGGGAGCTGTTTTTT | CASSRGQGTGELFF
NA | NA | TRBJ1-1 | TRBV2 | TGTGCCAGCAGAGATAACTTGAACACTGAAGCTTTCTTT | CASRDNLNTEAFF
NA | NA | TRBJ2-2 | TRBV27 | TGTGCCAGCAGGTCCGAGGGTACCGGTAGACCCTGGGAGCTGTTTTTT | CASRSEGTGRPWELFF
NA | TRBD2 | TRBJ2-7 | TRBV20-1 | TGCAGTGCTAGCCCCGCGGCTAGCGGGTGGATTGTGCAGTACTTC | CSASPAASGWIVQYF
NA | NA | TRBJ1-2 | TRBV20-1 | TGCAGTGCTAGACAATTACAGGGTAACTATGGCTACACCTTC | CSARQLQGNYGYTF
NA | NA | TRBJ2-5 | TRBV12-3/TRBV12-4 | TGTGCCATCAGTTTACAGGAAACTCAAGAGACCCGGTACTTC | CAISLQETQETRYF
few | NA | TRBJ2-1 | TRBV5-6 | TGTGCCAGCAGCTCGGAATATGGAAAGGAGCAGCTCTTC | CASSSEYGKEQLF
many | TRBD1 | TRBJ2-2 | TRBV4-2 | TGTGCCAGCAGCCCGTACGGGACAGGGGTCAGTACGGCGAACACCGGGGAGCTGTTTTTT | CASSPYGTGVSTANTGELFF
NA | NA | TRBJ1-1 | TRBV6-2/TRBV6-3 | TGTGCCAGCAGTTACATCGGGCCGGGAGGGGACACTGAAGCTTTCTTT | CASSYIGPGGDTEAFF
medium-sized | TRBD1 | TRBJ2-1 | TRBV7-2 | TGTGCCAGCAGCCGAGCCCGGGACAGGCGTTTCAATGAGCAGTTCTTC | CASSRARDRRFNEQFF
many | NA | TRBJ2-7 | TRBV11-2 | TGTGCCAGCAGCTTAATGGATCCGGGGTCGGGCGTGCGGCAGTACTTC | CASSLMDPGSGVRQYF
medium-sized | NA | TRBJ2-7 | TRBV6-1 | TGTGCCAGCAGTTCCACAGCTTACGAGCAGTACTTC | CASSSTAYEQYF
NA | NA | TRBJ1-3 | TRBV28 | TGTGCCAGCAGTTTTCAGGGGATCGGAAACACCATATATTTT | CASSFQGIGNTIYF
few | NA | TRBJ1-1 | TRBV27 | TGTGCCAGCAGTTTCGGGGTGCTTACTGAAGCTTTCTTT | CASSFGVLTEAFF
NA | NA | TRBJ2-7 | TRBV12-3/TRBV12-4 | TGTGCCAGCAGTTTGGGCCGGACCTACGAGCAGTACTTC | CASSLGRTYEQYF
NA | NA | TRBJ2-7 | TRBV20-1 | TGCAGTGCTAGCTCAGGGGCGCGCCTCCAGCAGTACTTC | CSASSGARLQQYF
few | NA | TRBJ2-2 | TRBV6-1 | TGTGCCAGCAGTGCCGCCTGGGAGCTGTTTTTT | CASSAAWELFF
medium-sized | TRBD1 | TRBJ2-3 | TRBV6-1 | TGTGCCAGCAGTACCGGGACAGGGTGGAGCACAGATACGCAGTATTTT | CASSTGTGWSTDTQYF
NA | NA | TRBJ1-4 | TRBV6-5 | TGTGCCAGCAGTTACGGGCAGCTTCGGGATGAAAAACTGTTTTTT | CASSYGQLRDEKLFF
many | NA | TRBJ2-3 | TRBV7-2 | TGTGCCAGCAGCTTAACAGGGATGGGGGATACGCAGTATTTT | CASSLTGMGDTQYF
many | TRBD2 | TRBJ2-5 | TRBV20-1 | TGCAGTGCTAGTGTGACTAGCGGGAGGGCGGAGACCCAGTACTTC | CSASVTSGRAETQYF
NA | TRBD1 | TRBJ2-1 | TRBV12-3/TRBV12-4 | TGTGCCAGCAGTTTGGAGCCAGGGGGCCGGTGCAATGAGCAGTTCTTC | CASSLEPGGRCNEQFF
many | NA | TRBJ2-3 | TRBV5-4 | TGTGCCAGCAGCTCGGACCCGGGGGTTCTAGGAGATACGCAGTATTTT | CASSSDPGVLGDTQYF
large | TRBD1 | TRBJ2-7 | TRBV27 | TGTGCCAGCAGCCGAGGACAGGGCCCCTCCGGGCAGTACTTC | CASSRGQGPSGQYF
medium-sized | NA | TRBJ2-1 | TRBV28 | TGTGCCAGCAGAATGAATGAGCAGTTCTTC | CASRMNEQFF
many | NA | TRBJ2-7 | TRBV20-1 | TGCAGTGCTAGACCCACGGCACCGATCTACGAGCAGTACTTC | CSARPTAPIYEQYF
many | TRBD1 | TRBJ1-2 | TRBV7-6 | TGTGCCAGCAGCCCAGGGACAGGGGGCCTGTATGGCTACACCTTC | CASSPGTGGLYGYTF
many | TRBD1 | TRBJ2-5 | TRBV2 | TGTGCCAGCAGGCCTGGGACAGGGGGCCAAGAGACCCAGTACTTC | CASRPGTGGQETQYF
many | NA | TRBJ1-5 | TRBV9 | TGTGCCAGCAGCGTACGAGATAGCAATCAGCCCCAGCATTTT | CASSVRDSNQPQHF
medium-sized | NA | TRBJ1-3 | TRBV6-1 | TGTGCCAGCAGTGGATTGAAGGGGGGCACTGGAAACACCATATATTTT | CASSGLKGGTGNTIYF
large | NA | TRBJ1-2 | TRBV5-1 | TGCGCCAGCAGCTTGAGCGGTGATTACTATGGCTACACCTTC | CASSLSGDYYGYTF
medium-sized | NA | TRBJ2-6 | TRBV12-3/TRBV12-4 | TGTGCCAGCAGGGCCACAGGTGCTGGGGCCAACGTCCTGACTTTC | CASRATGAGANVLTF
many | NA | TRBJ2-1 | TRBV29-1 | TGCAGCGTAAGGGCACCCGCTGAGCAGTTCTTC | CSVRAPAEQFF
medium-sized | NA | TRBJ2-6 | TRBV7-2 | TGTGCCAGCAGCATAACCGGGACATTTAGCTCTGGGGCCAACGTCCTGACTTTC | CASSITGTFSSGANVLTF
NA | NA | TRBJ1-5 | TRBV6-1 | TGTGCCAGCAGGGAGACCAATCAGCCCCAGCATTTT | CASRETNQPQHF
NA | NA | TRBJ2-6 | TRBV7-6 | TGTGCCAGCAGCTTAATGTGGTCTGGGGCCAACGTCCTGACTTTC | CASSLMWSGANVLTF
many | NA | TRBJ1-3 | TRBV11-1 | TGTGCCAGCAGCTATAAAGGCCAAGCAGGGGCTGGAAACACCATATATTTT | CASSYKGQAGAGNTIYF
medium-sized | TRBD2 | TRBJ2-2 | TRBV27 | TGCGCTAGCGGGAGGGATCCCGGGGAGCTGTTTTTT | CASGRDPGELFF
medium-sized | TRBD2 | TRBJ2-7 | TRBV27 | TGTGCCAGCAGTTCGACTAGCGGGAGATCTAATGGCTACGAGCAGTACTTC | CASSSTSGRSNGYEQYF
NA | NA | TRBJ2-7 | TRBV20-1 | TGCAGTGTTACGCGGGACGCAACGACCTACGAGCAGTACTTC | CSVTRDATTYEQYF
many | NA | TRBJ1-1 | TRBV18 | TGTGCCAGCTCACCACGTGGGCAGGCTGAAGGCACTGAAGCTTTCTTT | CASSPRGQAEGTEAFF
many | NA | TRBJ2-4 | TRBV11-3 | TGTGCCAGCAGCAAAGGGGTAACCAAAAACATTCAGTACTTC | CASSKGVTKNIQYF
many | NA | TRBJ1-2 | TRBV5-6 | TGTGCCAGCAGCTTGACAGGGAGAAGGCATGGCTACACCTTC | CASSLTGRRHGYTF
medium-sized | NA | TRBJ2-1 | TRBV12-3/TRBV12-4 | TGTGCCAGCCGCTACGAGTCGGATGAGCAGTTCTTC | CASRYESDEQFF
NA | NA | TRBJ1-2 | TRBV20-1 | TGCAGTGCTACCCGGACAGATTATGGCTACACCTTC | CSATRTDYGYTF
medium-sized | NA | TRBJ1-1 | TRBV15 | TGTGCCACCAGCCGCCCCGACGGCGCTGAAGCTTTCTTT | CATSRPDGAEAFF
few | NA | TRBJ2-7 | TRBV27 | TGTGCCAGCAGTTTAAGCGGTCGGATCTACGAGCAGTACTTC | CASSLSGRIYEQYF
medium-sized | TRBD1 | TRBJ2-7 | TRBV20-1 | TGCAGTGCTCCGGGACAGGGAGATCCCTACGAGCAGTACTTC | CSAPGQGDPYEQYF
medium-sized | TRBD1 | TRBJ1-6 | TRBV6-1 | TGTGCCAGCAGAACCTACAGGGGACCCCATTCACCCCTCCACTTT | CASRTYRGPHSPLHF
many | TRBD2 | TRBJ2-1 | TRBV20-1 | TGCAGTGCTAGTTTGCGGGGGGGCCCCAATGAGCAGTTCTTC | CSASLRGGPNEQFF
few | NA | TRBJ2-7 | TRBV15 | TGTGCCACCAGCAGAGGCAGGACCTACGAGCAGTACTTC | CATSRGRTYEQYF
few | TRBD1 | TRBJ1-1 | TRBV6-5 | TGTGCCAGCAGTTCCTACGGGACAGGGTGGGACACTGAAGCTTTCTTT | CASSSYGTGWDTEAFF